Listed here are 17 T cell receptor beta chains from one sample, sequenced in a study of circulating CD8 cells and anti-PD-1 response in melanoma (TCRdb year 2020). Using a BD FACSAria II cell sorter, four subsets defined by PD-1 and/or TIGIT were sorted from live CD3+CD8+TCRalphabeta+ cells. The data were produced on a NextSeq 500. Starting from about 15 ng of total RNA, TCR libraries were made with the QIAseq Immune Repertoire RNA Library Kit, Human TCR Panel. TCRdb passed the public sequencing reads through fastp at Q25 and MiXCR, retaining productive beta sequences. Rows merge per CDR3 protein into single entries with the most common DNA and genes. Across this sample there are approximately 2,000 distinct CDR3 sequences, with around 7.1% seen only once. Clones ranked in the top ten supply around 3% of the sample. The sequenced sample was CD8+ T cells from PBMCs, obtained at baseline or after one month of anti-PD-1 therapy (not recorded which). These receptors came from a human donor with melanoma.

About this clonotype: The conserved phenylalanine or tryptophan is not found at the CDR3 terminus, so this likely reflects a read error. V gene TRBV5-4 combines with J gene TRBJ2-6; perhaps D is TRBD1 or TRBD2 (6 bases each). The germline gives CDR1 SGHNT, CDR2 YYREEE (reference sequence). The V and J ends lost 4 bases and 4 bases respectively, with 15 bases between them. This CDR3 comprises 16 residues. The CDR3 nucleotides are TGTGCCAGCAGCGGGGGGACACCATCCGGGGCCAACGTCCTGACTCTC. This encodes CASSGGTPSGANVLTL.

Judged by abundance, this clonotype is medium-sized (0.01 to 0.1%). The chain couples TRBV20-1 to TRBJ2-2, with no clear D. Germline values: CDR1 DFQATT, CDR2 SNEGSKA (reference sequence). CDR3 length: 14 amino acids. Trimming removed 0 bases from V and 5 bases from J, with 10 bases in between. The CDR3 DNA reads as TGCAGTGCTAGAGATCTGCGTGGGACCGGGGAGCTGTTTTTT. This codes for CSARDLRGTGELFF.

V usage is TRBV19 and J usage is TRBJ2-1; TRBD2 aligns across 9 bases. The V and J ends lost 7 bases and 4 bases, in that order; junction bases with no gene match: 8. Germline loops: CDR1 LNHDA, CDR2 SQIVND (reference sequence). There are 15 residues in the CDR3. For the CDR3, the DNA is TGTGCCAGTATCGACCCTAGCGGGATGTACAATGAGCAGTTCTTC. Encoded protein: CASIDPSGMYNEQFF.

By share, this clonotype counts as medium-sized. The chain joins TRBV27 to TRBJ2-4, with 12 bases fitting TRBD2. J gave up 4 bases and V 5 bases, and 0 bases lay outside the gene matches. CDR1 is MNHEY and CDR2 is SMNVEV in the germline V gene (reference sequence). This CDR3 comprises 14 residues. The DNA of the CDR3 is TGTGCCAGCAGTGGACTAGCGGGGAAAAACATTCAGTACTTC. It is translated as CASSGLAGKNIQYF.

This clonotype has more than one count but fewer than ten. A much larger clone lies one base from this, so it may be a read error. This rearrangement joins TRBV20-1 to TRBJ2-6, with a possible D match to TRBD1 (5 bases). CDR1 is DFQATT and CDR2 is SNEGSKA in the germline V gene (reference sequence). This CDR3 has 14 residues. In DNA form, the CDR3 reads TGCAGTGCTAGAGCCACCTCTGGGGCCAACGCCCTGACTTTC. It translates to CSARATSGANALTF.

Of note for this clonotype: A much larger clone lies a single base off, so this may be a read error. The chain carries TRBV6-6 and TRBJ1-2; TRBD1 might be the D (6 bases). The CDR3 consists of 11 residues. Germline V gene data show CDR1 as MNHNY and CDR2 as SVGAGI (reference sequence). The CDR3 loop reads CTTHRGGGYTF. CDR3 nucleotide sequence: TGTACCACCCATAGGGGGGGTGGCTACACCTTC.

This clonotype is labeled medium-sized. The chain uses TRBV20-1 and TRBJ2-1; D remains unclear. Looked up from germline, CDR1 is DFQATT and CDR2 is SNEGSKA (reference sequence). V was cut by 0 bases and J by 5 bases, with 8 bases left in between. The CDR3 loop spans 13 amino acids. CDR3 DNA sequence: TGCAGTGCTAGAGATAAATGGAACAATGAGCAGTTCTTC. It encodes CSARDKWNNEQFF.

By share, this clonotype counts as large. The V and J genes are TRBV2 and TRBJ2-3; D might be TRBD2 (6 bases). Germline V gene sequence: CDR1 SNHLY, CDR2 FYNNEI. V was clipped by 10 bases and J by 2 bases, with 16 bases between them. This CDR3 contains 14 residues. The CDR3, as DNA: TGTGCCATTATTCGGGAGACTACCACAGATACGCAGTATTTT. It specifies CAIIRETTTDTQYF.

As regards this clonotype: A much larger clonotype is one base distant, so this may be a read error. The V and J genes are TRBV7-8 and TRBJ2-3; D remains ambiguous. The CDR3 is made up of 17 amino acids. Looked up from germline, CDR1 is SGHVS and CDR2 is FQNEAQ. V was trimmed by 2 bases and J by 3 bases, leaving 18 bases between them. DNA for the CDR3: TGTGCCAGCAGCTTAATAGATAACGGTCAAAATACAGATACGCAGTATTTT. This translates into CASSLIDNGQNTDTQYF.

This sequence joins TRBV19 and TRBJ1-5; no reliable D call. The CDR3 is 12 amino acids. Per germline, CDR1 LNHDA and CDR2 SQIVND (reference sequence). Trimming took 5 bases from V and 4 from J, leaving 6 bases between them. In nucleotides, the CDR3 is TGTGCCAGTAGTCCCAGTAATCAGCCCCAGCATTTT. It codes for CASSPSNQPQHF.

This clonotype ranks as medium-sized. This chain links TRBV7-2 with TRBJ2-7; TRBD2 aligns across 7 bases. The CDR3 loop spans 16 amino acids. The germline gives CDR1 SGHTA, CDR2 FQGNSA. V was pared by 1 base and J by 2 bases, with 8 bases of the junction left unmatched. The CDR3 protein is CASSLEPAGRAYEQYF. DNA of the CDR3: TGTGCCAGCAGCTTAGAGCCAGCGGGGCGGGCCTACGAGCAGTACTTC.

In its sample, this clonotype is medium-sized. The chain uses TRBV4-1 and TRBJ2-2; D is perhaps TRBD2 (6 bases). CDR1 and CDR2 (germline): MGHRA, YSYEKL. The CDR3 has 16 amino acids. With 3 bases removed from V and 5 bases from J, the gap between germline ends came to 16 bases. The DNA for the CDR3 is TGCGCCAGCAGCCAGATCTTCGCGGAGGGGACCGGGGAGCTGTTTTTT. This codes for CASSQIFAEGTGELFF.

There are a few counts of this clonotype. The genes are TRBV19 and TRBJ2-7; D may be TRBD2 (6 bases). The length of the CDR3 is 13 residues. The germline V and J ends were trimmed by 8 bases and 4 bases, with 15 bases remaining between them. The germline CDR1 and CDR2 sequences are LNHDA and SQIVND (reference sequence). Here the CDR3 reads CASGRGLSYEQYF. CDR3 in DNA: TGTGCCAGTGGTAGGGGACTGTCATACGAGCAGTACTTC.

There are a few counts of this clonotype. The chain couples TRBV9 to TRBJ2-1; the D is unclear. V was trimmed by 0 bases and J by 4 bases, leaving 8 bases between them. CDR1 and CDR2 from the germline V gene are SGDLS and YYNGEE. The CDR3 is made up of 14 amino acids. CDR3 loop: CASSVETGYNEQFF. The CDR3 DNA is TGTGCCAGCAGCGTAGAAACCGGATACAATGAGCAGTTCTTC.

By its share, this clonotype is medium-sized. The gene calls are TRBV7-3 and TRBJ2-3; TRBD2 agrees at 11 bases. This CDR3 is built from 16 residues. Trimming cost V 5 bases and J 1 base; bases outside gene matches: 5. Per the germline V gene, CDR1 is SGHTA and CDR2 is FQGTGA. CDR3 in amino acids: CASSLSGRVGTDTQYF. CDR3 DNA: TGTGCCAGCAGCCTTAGCGGGAGGGTGGGCACAGATACGCAGTATTTT.

This clonotype was detected a few times. This rearrangement joins TRBV5-4 to TRBJ2-7, with 8 bases lining up with TRBD1. V was pared by 2 bases and J by 3 bases, with 4 bases of the junction left unmatched. In germline, CDR1 is SGHNT, CDR2 YYREEE (reference sequence). The CDR3 extends over 14 amino acids. The chain's CDR3 is CASSFAGGDYEQYF. The CDR3 DNA sequence: TGTGCCAGCAGCTTCGCAGGGGGCGACTACGAGCAGTACTTC.

This clonotype is medium-sized by share. The V gene is TRBV5-4, the J gene TRBJ2-2; 9 bases are shared with TRBD1. Germline assignment: CDR1 SGHNT and CDR2 YYREEE (reference sequence). J was trimmed by 5 bases and V by 4 bases; bases with no gene match: 6. This CDR3 is 15 amino acids long. CDR3 nucleotides: TGTGCCAGCAGCCCCGGGACAGGGAGGACCGGGGAGCTGTTTTTT. Amino acids: CASSPGTGRTGELFF.